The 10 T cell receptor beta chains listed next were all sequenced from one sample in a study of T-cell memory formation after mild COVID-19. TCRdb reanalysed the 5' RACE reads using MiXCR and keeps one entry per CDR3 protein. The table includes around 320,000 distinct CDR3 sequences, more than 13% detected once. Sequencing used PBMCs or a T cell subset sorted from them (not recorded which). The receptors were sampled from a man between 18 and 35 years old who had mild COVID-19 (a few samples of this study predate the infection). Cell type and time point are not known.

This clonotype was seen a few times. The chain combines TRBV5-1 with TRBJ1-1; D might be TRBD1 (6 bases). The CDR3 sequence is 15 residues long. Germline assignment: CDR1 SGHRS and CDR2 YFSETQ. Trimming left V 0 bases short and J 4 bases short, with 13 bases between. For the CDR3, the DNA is TGCGCCAGCAGCTTGGTCCCTTCACAGGGCACTGAAGCTTTCTTT. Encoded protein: CASSLVPSQGTEAFF.

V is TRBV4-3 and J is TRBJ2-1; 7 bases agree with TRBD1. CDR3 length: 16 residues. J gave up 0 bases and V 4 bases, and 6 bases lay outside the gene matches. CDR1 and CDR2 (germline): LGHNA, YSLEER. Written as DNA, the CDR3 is TGCGCCAGCAGCCCTAACCGGGACAGCTCCTACAATGAGCAGTTCTTC. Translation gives CASSPNRDSSYNEQFF.

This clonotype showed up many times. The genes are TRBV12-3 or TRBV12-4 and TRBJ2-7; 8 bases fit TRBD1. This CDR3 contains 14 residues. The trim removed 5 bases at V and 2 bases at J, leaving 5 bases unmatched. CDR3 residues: CASSKGQGAYEQYV. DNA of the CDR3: TGTGCCAGCAGTAAAGGACAGGGCGCCTACGAGCAGTACGTC.

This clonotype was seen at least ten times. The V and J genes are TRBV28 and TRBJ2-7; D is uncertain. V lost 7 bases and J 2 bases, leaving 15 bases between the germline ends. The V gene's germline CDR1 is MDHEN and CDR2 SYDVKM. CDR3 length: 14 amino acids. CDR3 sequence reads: CASTHADTPYEQYV. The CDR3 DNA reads TGTGCCAGCACCCACGCAGATACTCCCTACGAGCAGTACGTC.

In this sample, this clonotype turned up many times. CDR3 region: CASSLGGTGGESYTF. The CDR3 DNA is TGCGCCAGCAGCTTGGGGGGGACAGGGGGCGAAAGCTACACCTTC. The chain is built from TRBV5-1 and TRBJ1-2; 12 positions match TRBD1. The CDR3 spans 15 residues. From germline, CDR1 is SGHRS and CDR2 YFSETQ. V was clipped by 0 bases and J by 9 bases; unmatched bases: 6.

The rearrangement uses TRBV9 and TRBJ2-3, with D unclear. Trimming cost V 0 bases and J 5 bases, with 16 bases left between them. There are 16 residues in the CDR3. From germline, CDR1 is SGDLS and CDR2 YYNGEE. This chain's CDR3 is CASSVGVIDDGDTQYF. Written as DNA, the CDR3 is TGTGCCAGCAGCGTAGGAGTGATAGACGATGGAGATACGCAGTATTTT.

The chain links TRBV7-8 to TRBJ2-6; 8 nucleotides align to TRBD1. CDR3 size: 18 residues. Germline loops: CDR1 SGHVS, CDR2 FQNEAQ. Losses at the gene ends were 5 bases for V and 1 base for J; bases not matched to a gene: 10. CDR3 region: CASSAPRTGPSGANVLTF. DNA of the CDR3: TGTGCCAGCAGCGCCCCCCGGACAGGGCCATCTGGGGCCAACGTCCTGACTTTC.

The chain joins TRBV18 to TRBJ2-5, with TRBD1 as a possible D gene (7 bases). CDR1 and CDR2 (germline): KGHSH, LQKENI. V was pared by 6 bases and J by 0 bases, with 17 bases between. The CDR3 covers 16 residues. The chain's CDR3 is CASSPARGAYQETQYF. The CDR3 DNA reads TGTGCCAGCTCCCCGGCCAGGGGGGCGTACCAAGAGACCCAGTACTTC.

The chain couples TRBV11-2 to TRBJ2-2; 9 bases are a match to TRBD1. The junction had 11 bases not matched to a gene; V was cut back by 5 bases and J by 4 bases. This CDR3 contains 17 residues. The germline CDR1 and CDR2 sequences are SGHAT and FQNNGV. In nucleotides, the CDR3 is TGTGCCAGCAGCCCGACAGGGGGGAATTCGGTCACCGGGGAGCTGTTTTTT. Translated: CASSPTGGNSVTGELFF. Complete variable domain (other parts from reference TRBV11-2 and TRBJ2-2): EAGVAQSPRYKIIEKRQSVAFWCNPISGHATLYWYQQILGQGPKLLIQFQNNGVVDDSQLPKDRFSAERLKGVDSTLKIQPAKLEDSAVYLCASSPTGGNSVTGELFFGEGSRLTVL.

As DNA, the CDR3 is TGTGCCAGTAGTCGAGGCGGTGAAGCTTTCTTT. The encoded protein is CASSRGGEAFF. The chain has TRBV19 and TRBJ1-1, with D unclear. This CDR3 spans 11 amino acids. Trimming left V 5 bases short and J 7 bases short, with 8 bases between. From germline, CDR1 is LNHDA and CDR2 SQIVND (reference sequence).